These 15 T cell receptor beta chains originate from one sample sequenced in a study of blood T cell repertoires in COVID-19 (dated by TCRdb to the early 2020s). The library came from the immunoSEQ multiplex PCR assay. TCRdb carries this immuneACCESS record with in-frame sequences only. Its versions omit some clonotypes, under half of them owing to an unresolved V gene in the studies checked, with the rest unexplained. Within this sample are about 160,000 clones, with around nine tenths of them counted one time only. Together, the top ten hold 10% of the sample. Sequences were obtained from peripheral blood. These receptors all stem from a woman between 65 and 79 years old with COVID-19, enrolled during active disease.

The DNA for the CDR3 is TGTGCCACCGCGACAGGGATAGTTACTGAAGCTTTCTTT. As protein: CATATGIVTEAFF. This chain links TRBV2 with TRBJ1-1, with TRBD1 identical over 7 bases. CDR3 length: 13 residues. Germline V gives CDR1 SNHLY, CDR2 FYNNEI. J was trimmed by 5 bases and V by 10 bases; bases with no gene match: 10.

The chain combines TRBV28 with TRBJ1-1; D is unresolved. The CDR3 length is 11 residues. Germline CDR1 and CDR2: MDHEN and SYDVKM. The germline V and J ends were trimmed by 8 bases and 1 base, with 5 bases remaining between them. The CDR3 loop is CASEGNTEAFF. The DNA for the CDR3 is TGTGCCAGCGAGGGGAACACTGAAGCTTTCTTT.

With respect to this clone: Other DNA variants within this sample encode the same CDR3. The DNA of the CDR3 is TGTGCCAGCAGCGTAGTGAGTAGCGGGGGCACAGATACGCAGTATTTT. Residues: CASSVVSSGGTDTQYF. The chain recombines TRBV9 with TRBJ2-3; 8 bases map to TRBD2. The J segment lost 1 base and the V segment lost 0 bases, leaving 4 bases of the junction unmatched. Germline CDR1 SGDLS, CDR2 YYNGEE. The CDR3 loop spans 16 amino acids.

CDR3 DNA: TGCGCCAGCAGGTCAGGGGCAACCGGGGAGCTGTTTTTT. Encoded protein: CASRSGATGELFF. The chain has TRBV5-1 and TRBJ2-2; the D gene is possibly TRBD1 (6 bases). The CDR3 length is 13 residues. Germline CDR1 and CDR2: SGHRS and YFSETQ. Trimming stripped 5 bases from V and 5 bases from J, with 10 bases between.

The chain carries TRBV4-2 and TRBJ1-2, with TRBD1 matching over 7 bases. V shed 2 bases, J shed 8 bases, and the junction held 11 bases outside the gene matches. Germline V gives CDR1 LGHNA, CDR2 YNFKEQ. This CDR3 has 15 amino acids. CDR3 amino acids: CASSQRYIQGGGYTF. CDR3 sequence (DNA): TGTGCCAGCAGCCAAAGATACATCCAGGGGGGAGGCTACACCTTC.

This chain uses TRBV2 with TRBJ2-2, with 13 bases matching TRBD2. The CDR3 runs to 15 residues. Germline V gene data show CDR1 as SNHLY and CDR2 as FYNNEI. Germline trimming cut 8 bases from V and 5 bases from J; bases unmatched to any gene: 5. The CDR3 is CASLTSGGRTGELFF. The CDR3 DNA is TGTGCCAGCTTGACTAGCGGGGGGCGGACCGGGGAGCTGTTTTTT.

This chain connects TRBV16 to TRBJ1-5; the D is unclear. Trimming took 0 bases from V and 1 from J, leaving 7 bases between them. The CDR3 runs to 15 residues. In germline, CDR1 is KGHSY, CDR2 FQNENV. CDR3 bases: TGTGCCAGCAGCCAATCCCCTAGAAGCAATCAGCCCCAGCATTTT. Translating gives CASSQSPRSNQPQHF.

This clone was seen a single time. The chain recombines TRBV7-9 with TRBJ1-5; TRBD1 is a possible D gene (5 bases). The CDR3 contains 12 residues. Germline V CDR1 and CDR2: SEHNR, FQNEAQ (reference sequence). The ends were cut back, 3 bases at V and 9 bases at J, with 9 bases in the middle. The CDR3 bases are TGTGCCAGCAGCTTGGACACCTTGCCCCAGCATTTT. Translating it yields CASSLDTLPQHF.

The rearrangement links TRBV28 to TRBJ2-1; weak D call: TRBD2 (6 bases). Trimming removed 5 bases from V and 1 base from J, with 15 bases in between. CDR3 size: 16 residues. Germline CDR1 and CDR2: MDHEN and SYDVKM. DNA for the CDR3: TGTGCCAGCAGTACATTAGCGGTGGGGTCCTACAATGAGCAGTTCTTC. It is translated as CASSTLAVGSYNEQFF.

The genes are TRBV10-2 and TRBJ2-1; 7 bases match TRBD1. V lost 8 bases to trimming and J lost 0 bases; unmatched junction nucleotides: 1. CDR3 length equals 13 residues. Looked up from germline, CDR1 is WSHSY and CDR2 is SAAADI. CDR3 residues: CASGQASYNEQFF. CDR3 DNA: TGCGCCAGCGGACAGGCCTCCTACAATGAGCAGTTCTTC.

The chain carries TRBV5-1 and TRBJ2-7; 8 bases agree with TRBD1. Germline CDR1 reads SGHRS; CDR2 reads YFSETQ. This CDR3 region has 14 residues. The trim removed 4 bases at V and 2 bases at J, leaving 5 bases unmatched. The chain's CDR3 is CASSPGQGPYEQYF. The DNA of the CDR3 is TGCGCCAGCAGCCCCGGACAGGGTCCCTACGAGCAGTACTTC. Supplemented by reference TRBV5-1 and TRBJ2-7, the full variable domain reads KAGVTQTPRYLIKTRGQQVTLSCSPISGHRSVSWYQQTPGQGLQFLFEYFSETQRNKGNFPGRFSGRQFSNSRSEMNVSTLELGDSALYLCASSPGQGPYEQYFGPGTRLTVT.

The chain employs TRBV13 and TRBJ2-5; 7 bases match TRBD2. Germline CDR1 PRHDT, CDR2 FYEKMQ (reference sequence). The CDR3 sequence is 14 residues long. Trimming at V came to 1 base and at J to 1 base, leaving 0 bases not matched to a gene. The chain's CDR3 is CASSLAGGQETQYF. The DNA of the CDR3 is TGTGCCAGCAGCTTAGCGGGGGGCCAAGAGACCCAGTACTTC.

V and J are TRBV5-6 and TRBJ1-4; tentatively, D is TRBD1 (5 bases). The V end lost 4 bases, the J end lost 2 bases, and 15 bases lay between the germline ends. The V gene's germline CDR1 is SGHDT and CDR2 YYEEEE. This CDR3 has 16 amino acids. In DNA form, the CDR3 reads TGTGCCAGCAGCCCACACACCCAGGGTACTAATGAAAAACTGTTTTTT. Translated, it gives CASSPHTQGTNEKLFF.

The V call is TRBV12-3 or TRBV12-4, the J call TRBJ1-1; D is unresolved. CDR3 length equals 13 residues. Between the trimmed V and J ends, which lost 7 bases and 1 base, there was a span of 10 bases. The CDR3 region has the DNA TGTGCCAGCACCCTGACTGCGAACACTGAAGCTTTCTTT. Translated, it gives CASTLTANTEAFF.

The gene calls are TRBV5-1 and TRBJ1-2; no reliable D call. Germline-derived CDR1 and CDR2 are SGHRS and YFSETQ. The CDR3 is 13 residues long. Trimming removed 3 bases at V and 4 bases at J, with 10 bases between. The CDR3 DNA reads TGCGCCAGCAGCTCTGGACTCCTCTATGGCTACACCTTC. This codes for CASSSGLLYGYTF.